A single sample is the source of the 11 T cell receptor beta chains below, sequenced in a study of blood T cell repertoires in COVID-19. Data came from immunoSEQ multiplex PCR; TCRdb stores just in-frame clones and leaves some out. The sample shows some 250,000 clones, roughly nine tenths of them seen only once. Sequenced sample: PBMCs or T cells enriched from blood (not recorded which). These receptors were taken from a human donor in a cohort exposed to, infected with or recovered from COVID-19 (not recorded which). The donor label of this sample is uncertain.

This clone was seen a few times. The chain recombines TRBV5-1 with TRBJ1-4, with 9 bases lining up with TRBD1. The CDR3 loop spans 16 amino acids. Trimming at V came to 1 base and at J to 10 bases, leaving 11 bases not matched to a gene. From germline, CDR1 is SGHRS and CDR2 YFSETQ. CDR3 in DNA: TGCGCCAGCAGCTTGCAGCCGGGACAGGGTAGTGGAAAACTGTTTTTT. It encodes CASSLQPGQGSGKLFF.

This chain links TRBV5-6 with TRBJ2-2, with a weak D call TRBD1 (6 bases). The CDR3 runs to 15 residues. With 1 base removed from V and 2 bases from J, the gap between germline ends came to 9 bases. CDR1 is SGHDT, CDR2 YYEEEE, per germline. CDR3 loop: CASSLTGTNTGELFF. CDR3 nucleotide sequence: TGTGCCAGCAGCTTGACAGGGACAAACACCGGGGAGCTGTTTTTT.

V usage is TRBV7-3 and J usage is TRBJ1-1, with 7 nucleotides matching TRBD1. CDR3 size: 14 residues. J was trimmed by 1 base and V by 6 bases; bases with no gene match: 5. Germline values: CDR1 SGHTA, CDR2 FQGTGA. This CDR3 reads CASSRQGENTEAFF. The CDR3 nucleotides read TGTGCCAGCAGTCGACAGGGCGAGAACACTGAAGCTTTCTTT.

The chain recombines TRBV30 with TRBJ2-7; TRBD1 agrees at 7 bases. Germline lookup yields CDR1 GTSNPN and CDR2 SVGIG (reference sequence). This CDR3 has 13 residues. V dropped 2 bases and J dropped 2; count of bases not matched to a gene: 3. CDR3 protein: CAWSPGTAYEQYF. In DNA form, the CDR3 reads TGTGCCTGGAGTCCCGGGACAGCCTACGAGCAGTACTTC.

The chain is built from TRBV7-9 and TRBJ2-7; D gene ambiguous. CDR1 is SEHNR and CDR2 is FQNEAQ in the germline V gene (reference sequence). The CDR3 spans 13 residues. Trimming cost V 3 bases and J 3 bases, with 9 bases left between them. The CDR3 DNA reads TGTGCCAGCAGCTTGCGAAACAGCTACGAGCAGTACTTC. As protein: CASSLRNSYEQYF.

The J gene is TRBJ1-6, the V gene TRBV21-1; the D segment call TRBD1 is taken from the table without a DNA check. TRBV21-1 is assigned pseudogene status. This CDR3 contains 13 residues. The CDR3 loop is CASISSYNSPLHF. The CDR3 DNA reads TGTGCCAGTATCAGCTCCTATAATTCACCCCTCCACTTT.

The gene calls are TRBV7-2 and TRBJ2-7, with D possibly matching TRBD1 (8 bases). The CDR3 extends over 11 amino acids. V was cut by 6 bases and J by 7 bases, with 10 bases left in between. Germline values: CDR1 SGHTA, CDR2 FQGNSA. The CDR3 region is CASRQGGEQYF. Written as DNA, the CDR3 is TGTGCCAGCAGACAGGGGGGGGAGCAGTACTTC.

The rearrangement links TRBV15 to TRBJ2-1; no reliable D call. CDR3 length equals 16 residues. In germline, CDR1 is LNHNV, CDR2 YYDKDF (reference sequence). V lost 1 base to trimming and J lost 8 bases, with 18 bases between them. CDR3 in amino acids: CATSRGNFFSSYEQFF. CDR3 sequence (DNA): TGTGCCACCAGCAGAGGGAATTTTTTTAGCAGCTATGAGCAGTTCTTC.

The J gene is TRBJ2-5, the V gene TRBV6-5, with D possibly TRBD2 on 5 matching bases. The CDR3 is made up of 13 amino acids. CDR1 and CDR2 from the germline V gene are MNHEY and SVGAGI. Trimming left V 3 bases short and J 1 base short, with 6 bases between. The CDR3, as DNA: TGTGCCAGCAGTTATACTAGCCAAGAGACCCAGTACTTC. Translation: CASSYTSQETQYF.

The chain links TRBV4-2 to TRBJ1-5; 8 nucleotides line up with TRBD1. Germline V lookup: CDR1 LGHNA, CDR2 YNFKEQ. Germline trimming cut 3 bases from V and 5 bases from J; bases unmatched to any gene: 9. The CDR3 covers 16 residues. This chain's CDR3 is CASSQKEGTGDQPQHF. In DNA form, the CDR3 reads TGTGCCAGCAGCCAGAAGGAGGGGACAGGAGATCAGCCCCAGCATTTT.

The chain has TRBV5-5 and TRBJ2-7, with D possibly matching TRBD1 (5 bases). CDR3 size: 16 residues. V dropped 6 bases and J dropped 0 bases, with 19 bases sitting between them. Germline V lookup: CDR1 SGHKS, CDR2 YYEKEE (reference sequence). The CDR3 region has the DNA TGTGCCAGCACCTACGGAGAAGGGGTTCCCTCCTACGAGCAGTACTTC. This gives the protein CASTYGEGVPSYEQYF.